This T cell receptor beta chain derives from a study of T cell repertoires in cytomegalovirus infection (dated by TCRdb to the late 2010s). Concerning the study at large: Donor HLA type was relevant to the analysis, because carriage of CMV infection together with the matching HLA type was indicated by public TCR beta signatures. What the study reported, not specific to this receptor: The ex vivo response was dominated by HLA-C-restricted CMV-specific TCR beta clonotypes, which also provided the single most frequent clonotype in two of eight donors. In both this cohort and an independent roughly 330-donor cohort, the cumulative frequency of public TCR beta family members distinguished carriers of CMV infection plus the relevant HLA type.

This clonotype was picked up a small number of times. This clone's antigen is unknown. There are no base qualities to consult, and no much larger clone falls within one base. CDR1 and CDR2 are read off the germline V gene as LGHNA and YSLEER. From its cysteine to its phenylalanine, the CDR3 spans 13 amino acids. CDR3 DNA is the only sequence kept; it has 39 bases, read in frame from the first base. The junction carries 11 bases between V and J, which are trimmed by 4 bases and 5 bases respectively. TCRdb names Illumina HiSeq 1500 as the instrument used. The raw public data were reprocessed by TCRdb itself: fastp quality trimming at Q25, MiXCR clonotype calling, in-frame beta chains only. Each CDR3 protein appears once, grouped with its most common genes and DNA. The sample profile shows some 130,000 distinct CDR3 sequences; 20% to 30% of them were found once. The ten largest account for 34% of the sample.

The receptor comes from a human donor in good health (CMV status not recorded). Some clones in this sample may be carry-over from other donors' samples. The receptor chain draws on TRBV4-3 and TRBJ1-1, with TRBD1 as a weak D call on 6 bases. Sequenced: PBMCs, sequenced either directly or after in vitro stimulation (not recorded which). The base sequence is TGCGCCAGCAGCCCAGGGGTATGGACTGAAGCTTTCTTT. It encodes CASSPGVWTEAFF.